This T cell receptor beta chain was identified during a study of beta chain features in type 1 diabetes. Whole-study context: Age and gender were similar between patients and healthy donors, as were cell yields. The study, taken as a whole, reports: The VDJ junctions of type 1 diabetes patients carried fewer insertions and more deletions. Patients and controls would be equally affected if PCR favored shorter templates.

Looked up from germline, CDR1 is SEHNR and CDR2 is FQNEAQ (reference sequence). This CDR3 spans 16 amino acids. Trimming cost V 0 bases and J 8 bases; bases outside gene matches: 11. Reverse transcription of all isolated RNA meant that expressed TCRB transcripts were sequenced. Assay: immunoSEQ multiplex PCR; the TCRdb copy retains only in-frame clones and omits some. Of more than 300,000 clones in the sample, roughly 15% were seen once. Comment on this clone: Its antigen is currently unknown.

Sequencing was performed on naive CD4+ T cells from blood. The J gene is TRBJ1-2, the V gene TRBV7-9; 8 bases are a match to TRBD1. The clonotype was recovered from a woman aged 18 to 35 in good health. The CDR3 DNA reads TGTGCCAGCAGCTTAGCTGTTGCAGGGGGCCTATTAGGCTACACCTTC. This sequence encodes CASSLAVAGGLLGYTF.